The rows below give T cell receptor beta chains drawn from one sample of a study of blood T cell repertoires in COVID-19. This table comes from immunoSEQ multiplex PCR, and its TCRdb copy is limited to in-frame clones, with some not included. The sample consists of around 230,000 clones, about 91% of them appearing once. Sequences were obtained from PBMCs or T cells enriched from blood (not recorded which). The receptors were sampled from a woman aged 40-49 years with acute COVID-19. The CDR3 runs from the conserved cysteine through the conserved F or W. The D gene is left open where the match is weak.

v_gene	d_gene	j_gene	CDR3aa
TRBV13	TRBD1	TRBJ2-1	CASSSPQGANEQFF
TRBV4-2	TRBD1	TRBJ2-3	CASSQDPPGQGREDTQYF
TRBV11-2	-	TRBJ1-2	CASSLGLSYGYTF
TRBV13	-	TRBJ1-2	CASSVWGDDYGYTF
TRBV6-5	TRBD1	TRBJ2-2	CASSYGTGGPGELFF
TRBV7-9	-	TRBJ1-4	CASSLLRDKANEKLFF
TRBV3-1/TRBV3-2	-	TRBJ1-2	CASSPGWGYTF
TRBV9	TRBD1	TRBJ2-6	CASSPGGQGLSGANVLTF
TRBV24-1	TRBD1	TRBJ1-1	CATSDSRQGSVEAFF
TRBV29-1	-	TRBJ1-3	CSVALTAGNTIYF
TRBV7-2	TRBD1	TRBJ2-1	CASSRDSYSNEQFF
TRBV29-1	-	TRBJ2-7	CSVGHGLYEQYF
TRBV6-5	TRBD2	TRBJ2-1	CASSSGTSGKNEQFF
TRBV6-2/TRBV6-3	-	TRBJ1-2	CASSSPEGYTF
TRBV2	TRBD1	TRBJ2-1	CASRDGTGVVNEQFF
TRBV3-1/TRBV3-2	TRBD1	TRBJ1-2	CASTSPGQGDYGYTF
TRBV4-1	-	TRBJ1-4	CASSQDYRVTNEKLFF
TRBV7-9	-	TRBJ1-4	CASSYVLSEKLFF
TRBV27	-	TRBJ2-3	CASSSDWLRSTDTQYF
TRBV27	-	TRBJ2-1	CASSLTPGGNEQFF
TRBV2	TRBD2	TRBJ2-3	CAGTGGYTDTQYF
TRBV2	-	TRBJ1-6	CASITTPGAGGNSPLHF
TRBV5-6	-	TRBJ1-1	CASSVDRLYAEAFF
TRBV5-1	TRBD1	TRBJ1-1	CASSIMTGGSGTEAFF
TRBV11-3	-	TRBJ2-1	CASTPLSGPYNEQFF
TRBV2	-	TRBJ2-7	CASTWTDRDEQYF
TRBV5-4	-	TRBJ1-1	CASSLEQAQNTEAFF
TRBV15	-	TRBJ1-2	CATSRAGTNYGYTF
TRBV10-3	TRBD1	TRBJ1-1	CAIRDEQGDFSEAFF